This T cell receptor (beta chain) is from a study of blood T cells in healthy people across ages. As for the study in general: Capture by template switching was about one barcoded beta molecule per two T cells.

The table lists this clonotype with a few counts. Staff drew roughly 10 milliliters of peripheral blood from each donor. Total RNA, at least 6 micrograms per sample, came from PBMCs. The CDR3 contains 13 residues. Germline-derived CDR1 and CDR2 are ENHRY and SYGVKD. The V end lost 1 base, the J end lost 4 bases, and 7 bases lay between the germline ends. Primed by a sample-barcoded 5' primer and a J-beta primer mix, a second PCR proceeded for roughly 7 to 12 cycles. CDR3-containing paired-end reads numbered at least 2.5 million in each sample. TCRdb called the 5' RACE reads again in MiXCR, with one record for every CDR3 protein. The repertoire holds under 1 million distinct CDR3 sequences, with 40% to 50% as singletons.

Sequencing was carried out using blood. This chain links TRBV10-3 with TRBJ1-2; D possibly corresponds to TRBD1 (6 bases). The clonotype originates from a man in his 60s in good health. CDR3 sequence: CAISELDSYGYTF. For the CDR3, the DNA is TGTGCCATCAGTGAGTTGGACAGCTATGGCTACACCTTC.